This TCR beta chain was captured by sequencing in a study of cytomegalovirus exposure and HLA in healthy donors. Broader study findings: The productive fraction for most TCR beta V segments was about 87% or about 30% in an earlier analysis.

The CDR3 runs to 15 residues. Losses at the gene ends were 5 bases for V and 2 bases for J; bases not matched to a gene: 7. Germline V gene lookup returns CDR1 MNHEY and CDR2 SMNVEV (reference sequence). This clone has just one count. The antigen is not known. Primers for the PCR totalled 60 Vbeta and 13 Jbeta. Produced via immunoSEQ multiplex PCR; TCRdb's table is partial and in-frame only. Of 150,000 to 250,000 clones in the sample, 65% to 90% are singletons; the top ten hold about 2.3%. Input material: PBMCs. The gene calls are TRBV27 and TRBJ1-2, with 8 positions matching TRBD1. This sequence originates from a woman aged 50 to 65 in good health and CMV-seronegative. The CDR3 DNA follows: TGTGCCAGCAGTCCAACAGGGGGTAGAAACTATGGCTACACCTTC. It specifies CASSPTGGRNYGYTF.